These 8 T cell receptor beta chains originate from one sample sequenced in a study of circulating and synovial CD4+ cells in juvenile arthritis. The method was immunoSEQ multiplex PCR; TCRdb's version includes in-frame clones alone and lacks a portion of them. The sample consists of around 32,000 clones, just under 95% of them appearing once. The sample consisted of CD4+ T cells from blood. These receptors all stem from a human donor with juvenile idiopathic arthritis.

The CDR3 region has the DNA TGTGCCAGCATCACTAGCGGGTACTACAATGAGCAGTTCTTC. It specifies CASITSGYYNEQFF. The chain joins TRBV6-1 to TRBJ2-1; TRBD2 agrees at 9 bases. Per the germline V gene, CDR1 is MNHNS and CDR2 is SASEGT. The CDR3 has 14 amino acids. V trimming: 7 bases; J trimming: 3 bases; junction bases outside the gene matches: 4.

This CDR3 reads CASSQLRWGEGGYTF. The CDR3 DNA sequence: TGTGCCAGCAGCCAACTCCGGTGGGGTGAGGGTGGCTACACCTTC. The V and J genes are TRBV5-4 and TRBJ1-2; no definite D call. V was pared by 4 bases and J by 7 bases, with 20 bases between. Germline V lookup: CDR1 SGHNT, CDR2 YYREEE (reference sequence). The CDR3 is made up of 15 amino acids.

The chain combines TRBV5-6 with TRBJ1-2; no firm D call. The V end lost 5 bases, the J end lost 7 bases, and 18 bases lay between the germline ends. The germline V gene has CDR1 SGHDT and CDR2 YYEEEE. This CDR3 is built from 14 residues. As DNA, the CDR3 is TGTGCCAGCAGGTCTAGTGGGGAGGTCTCTGGCTACACCTTC. It codes for CASRSSGEVSGYTF.

This clone was counted once. This chain connects TRBV9 to TRBJ2-1; 7 bases map to TRBD1. CDR3 length: 17 amino acids. J gave up 7 bases and V 0 bases, and 13 bases lay outside the gene matches. Germline V gene sequence: CDR1 SGDLS, CDR2 YYNGEE. The CDR3 is CASSVDVFTGALNEQFF. CDR3 sequence (DNA): TGTGCCAGCAGCGTAGACGTATTCACAGGGGCGCTGAATGAGCAGTTCTTC.

The rearrangement uses TRBV30 and TRBJ2-3; TRBD2 aligns across 10 bases. V shed 0 bases and J 6 bases; nucleotides not matched to a gene: 9. Per the germline V gene, CDR1 is GTSNPN and CDR2 is SVGIG (reference sequence). The CDR3 loop spans 16 amino acids. CDR3 coding DNA: TGTGCCTGGAGTGTTCTATGGACTAGCGGCCCGGATACGCAGTATTTT. It specifies CAWSVLWTSGPDTQYF.

The J gene is TRBJ2-3, the V gene TRBV5-1; the D gene is possibly TRBD2 (6 bases). This CDR3 comprises 13 residues. Looked up from germline, CDR1 is SGHRS and CDR2 is YFSETQ. The V end was cut by 3 bases, the J end by 5 bases, with 10 bases between. Here the CDR3 DNA reads TGCGCCAGCAGCTATGGAGGGGTAGATACGCAGTATTTT. Residues: CASSYGGVDTQYF. The whole variable domain, filled in from reference TRBV5-1 and TRBJ2-3, reads KAGVTQTPRYLIKTRGQQVTLSCSPISGHRSVSWYQQTPGQGLQFLFEYFSETQRNKGNFPGRFSGRQFSNSRSEMNVSTLELGDSALYLCASSYGGVDTQYFGPGTRLTVL.

The gene calls are TRBV2 and TRBJ1-5; 11 bases align to TRBD1. The J segment lost 5 bases and the V segment lost 6 bases, leaving 9 bases of the junction unmatched. From germline, CDR1 is SNHLY and CDR2 FYNNEI. The CDR3 has 16 amino acids. The CDR3 region has the DNA TGTGCCAGCAGGACCGGGACAGGGGGTTCGGATCAGCCCCAGCATTTT. Residues: CASRTGTGGSDQPQHF.

The chain employs TRBV5-1 and TRBJ2-7, with a possible D match to TRBD1 (5 bases). Germline loops: CDR1 SGHRS, CDR2 YFSETQ. The CDR3 has 15 residues. Trimming took 0 bases from V and 6 from J, leaving 16 bases between them. The CDR3 loop reads CASSLEGRFLFEQYF. CDR3 in DNA: TGCGCCAGCAGCTTGGAGGGGCGGTTCCTTTTCGAGCAGTACTTC.